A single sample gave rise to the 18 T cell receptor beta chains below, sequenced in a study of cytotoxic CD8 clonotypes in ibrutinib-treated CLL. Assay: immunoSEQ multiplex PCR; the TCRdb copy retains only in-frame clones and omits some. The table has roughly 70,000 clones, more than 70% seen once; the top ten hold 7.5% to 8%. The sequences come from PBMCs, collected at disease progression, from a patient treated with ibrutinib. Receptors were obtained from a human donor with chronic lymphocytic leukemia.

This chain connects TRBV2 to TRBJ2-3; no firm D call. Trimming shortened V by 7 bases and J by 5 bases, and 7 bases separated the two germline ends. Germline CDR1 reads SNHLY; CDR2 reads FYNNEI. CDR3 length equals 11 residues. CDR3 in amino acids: CASTALDTQYF. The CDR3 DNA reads TGTGCCAGCACCGCCCTAGATACGCAGTATTTT. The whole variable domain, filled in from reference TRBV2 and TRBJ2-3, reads EPEVTQTPSHQVTQMGQEVILRCVPISNHLYFYWYRQILGQKVEFLVSFYNNEISEKSEIFDDQFSVERPDGSNFTLKIRSTKLEDSAMYFCASTALDTQYFGPGTRLTVL.

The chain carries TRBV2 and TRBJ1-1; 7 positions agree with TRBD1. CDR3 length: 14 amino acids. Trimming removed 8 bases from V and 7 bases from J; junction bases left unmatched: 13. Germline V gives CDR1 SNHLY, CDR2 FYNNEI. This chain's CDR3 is CASGPPDRASEAFF. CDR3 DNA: TGTGCCAGCGGCCCACCAGACAGGGCGAGTGAAGCTTTCTTT.

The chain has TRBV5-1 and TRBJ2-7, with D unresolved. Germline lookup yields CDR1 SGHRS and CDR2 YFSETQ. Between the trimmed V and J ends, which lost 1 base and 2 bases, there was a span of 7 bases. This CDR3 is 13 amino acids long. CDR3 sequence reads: CASSLQNTYEQYF. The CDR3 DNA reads TGCGCCAGCAGCTTGCAGAATACCTACGAGCAGTACTTC.

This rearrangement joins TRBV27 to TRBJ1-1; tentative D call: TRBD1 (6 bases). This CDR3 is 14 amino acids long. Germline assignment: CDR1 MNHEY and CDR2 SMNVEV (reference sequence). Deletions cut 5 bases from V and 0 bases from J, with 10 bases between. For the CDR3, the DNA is TGTGCCAGCAGTCTACAGGGCATGAACACTGAAGCTTTCTTT. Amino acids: CASSLQGMNTEAFF.

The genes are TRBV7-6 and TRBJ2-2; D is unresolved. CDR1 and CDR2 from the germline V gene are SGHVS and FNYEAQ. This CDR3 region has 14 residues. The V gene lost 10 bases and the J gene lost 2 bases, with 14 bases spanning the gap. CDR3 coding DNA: TGTGCCACCGCCGGTGGGGATAACACCGGGGAGCTGTTTTTT. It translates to CATAGGDNTGELFF.

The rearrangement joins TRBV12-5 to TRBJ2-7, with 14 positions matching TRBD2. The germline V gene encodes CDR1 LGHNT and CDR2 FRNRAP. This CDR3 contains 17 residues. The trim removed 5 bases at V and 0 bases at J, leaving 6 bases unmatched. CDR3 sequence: CASGPGLAGGSSYEQYF. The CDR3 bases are TGTGCTAGTGGTCCAGGACTAGCGGGAGGAAGCTCCTACGAGCAGTACTTC.

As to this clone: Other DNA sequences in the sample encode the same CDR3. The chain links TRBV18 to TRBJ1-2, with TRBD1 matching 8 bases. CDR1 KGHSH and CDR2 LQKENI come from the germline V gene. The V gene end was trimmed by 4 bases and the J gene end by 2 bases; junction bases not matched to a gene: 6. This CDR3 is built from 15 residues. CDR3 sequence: CASSQNGQGNYGYTF. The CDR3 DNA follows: TGTGCCAGCTCACAAAACGGACAGGGAAACTATGGCTACACCTTC.

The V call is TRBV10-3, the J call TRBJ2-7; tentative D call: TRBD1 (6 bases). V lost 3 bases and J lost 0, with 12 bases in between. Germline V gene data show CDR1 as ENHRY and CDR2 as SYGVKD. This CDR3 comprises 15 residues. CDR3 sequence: CAISDGQTSSYEQYF. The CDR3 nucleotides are TGTGCCATCAGTGATGGACAGACCAGCTCCTACGAGCAGTACTTC.

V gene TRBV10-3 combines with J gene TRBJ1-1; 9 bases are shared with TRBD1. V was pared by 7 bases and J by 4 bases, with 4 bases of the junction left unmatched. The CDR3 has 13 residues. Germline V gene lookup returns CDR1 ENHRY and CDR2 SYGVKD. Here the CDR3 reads CAITSTGGTEAFF. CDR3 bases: TGTGCCATCACCTCGACAGGGGGCACTGAAGCTTTCTTT.

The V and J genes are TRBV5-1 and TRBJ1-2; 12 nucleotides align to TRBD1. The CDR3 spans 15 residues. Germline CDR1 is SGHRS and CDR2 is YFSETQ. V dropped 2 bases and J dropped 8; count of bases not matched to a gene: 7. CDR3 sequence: CASSFEGTGGVGYTF. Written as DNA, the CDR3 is TGCGCCAGCAGCTTCGAAGGGACAGGGGGCGTCGGCTACACCTTC.

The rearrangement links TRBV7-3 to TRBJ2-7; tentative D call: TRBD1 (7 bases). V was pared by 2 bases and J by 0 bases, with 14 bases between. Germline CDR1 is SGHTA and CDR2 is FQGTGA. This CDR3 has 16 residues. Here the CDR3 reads CASSLYPGGGSYEQYF. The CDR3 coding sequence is TGTGCCAGCAGCTTATATCCAGGGGGAGGCTCCTACGAGCAGTACTTC.

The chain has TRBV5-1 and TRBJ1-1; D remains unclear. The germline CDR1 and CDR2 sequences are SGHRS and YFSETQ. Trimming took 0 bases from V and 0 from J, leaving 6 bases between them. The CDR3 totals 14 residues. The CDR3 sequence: CASSLGPVNTEAFF. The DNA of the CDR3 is TGCGCCAGCAGCTTGGGACCGGTGAACACTGAAGCTTTCTTT.

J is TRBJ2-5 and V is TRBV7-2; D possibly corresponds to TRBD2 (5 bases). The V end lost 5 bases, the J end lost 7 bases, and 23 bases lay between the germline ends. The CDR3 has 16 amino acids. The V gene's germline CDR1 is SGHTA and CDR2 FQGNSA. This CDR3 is CASSPPTRFRRGTQYF. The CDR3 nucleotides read TGTGCCAGCAGCCCCCCAACTAGATTCCGCCGCGGGACCCAGTACTTC.

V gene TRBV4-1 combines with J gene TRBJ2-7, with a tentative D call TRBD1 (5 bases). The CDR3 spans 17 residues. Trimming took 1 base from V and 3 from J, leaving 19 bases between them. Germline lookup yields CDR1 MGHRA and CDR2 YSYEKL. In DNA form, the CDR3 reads TGCGCCAGCAGCCAAGTTTTTCGACCGACAGTACGCTACGAGCAGTACTTC. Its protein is CASSQVFRPTVRYEQYF.

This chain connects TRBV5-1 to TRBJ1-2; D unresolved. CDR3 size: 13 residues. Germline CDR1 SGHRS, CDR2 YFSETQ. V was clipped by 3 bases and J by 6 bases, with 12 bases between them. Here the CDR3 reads CASSSLPIDGYTF. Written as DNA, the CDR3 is TGCGCCAGCAGCTCTCTCCCGATTGATGGCTACACCTTC.

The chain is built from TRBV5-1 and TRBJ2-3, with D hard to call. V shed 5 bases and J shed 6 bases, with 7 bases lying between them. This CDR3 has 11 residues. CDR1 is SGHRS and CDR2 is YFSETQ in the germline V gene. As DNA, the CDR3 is TGCGCCAGCAGAAATTCGGATACGCAGTATTTT. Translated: CASRNSDTQYF. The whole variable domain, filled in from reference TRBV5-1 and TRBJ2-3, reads KAGVTQTPRYLIKTRGQQVTLSCSPISGHRSVSWYQQTPGQGLQFLFEYFSETQRNKGNFPGRFSGRQFSNSRSEMNVSTLELGDSALYLCASRNSDTQYFGPGTRLTVL.

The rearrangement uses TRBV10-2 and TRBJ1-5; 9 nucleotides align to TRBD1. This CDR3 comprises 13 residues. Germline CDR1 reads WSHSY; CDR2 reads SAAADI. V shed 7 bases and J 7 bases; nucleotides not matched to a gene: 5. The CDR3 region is CASKGQGQQPQHF. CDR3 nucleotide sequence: TGCGCCAGCAAGGGACAGGGCCAGCAGCCCCAGCATTTT.

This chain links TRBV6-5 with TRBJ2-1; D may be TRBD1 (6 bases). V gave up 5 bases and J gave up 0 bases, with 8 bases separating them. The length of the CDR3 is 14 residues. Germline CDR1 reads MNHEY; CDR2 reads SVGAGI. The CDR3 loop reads CASSDRSSYNEQFF. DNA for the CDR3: TGTGCCAGCAGTGACAGGAGCTCCTACAATGAGCAGTTCTTC.